Listed here are 6 T cell receptor beta chains from one sample, sequenced in a study of response to subunit inactivated influenza vaccine. TCRdb re-called the RT-PCR reads with MiXCR, one entry per CDR3 protein. The repertoire holds roughly 630,000 distinct CDR3 sequences, 14% seen once, with less than 9% in the top ten. The source material was PBMCs from blood, sampled 14 to 15 days before vaccination. The source of these receptors is a man aged 50 to 60 who received an inactivated influenza vaccine.

Only a few counts were recorded for this clonotype. This rearrangement joins TRBV20-1 to TRBJ2-1, with D unresolved. V lost 1 base and J lost 9, with 16 bases in between. This CDR3 is built from 14 residues. Germline V lookup: CDR1 DFQATT, CDR2 SNEGSKA (reference sequence). The CDR3 bases are TGCAGTGCTAGAGGTCCGGGTGGGTACGGTGAGCAGTTCTTC. Translated: CSARGPGGYGEQFF.

In its sample, this clonotype was seen many times. J is TRBJ2-4 and V is TRBV20-1, with TRBD1 as a possible D gene (5 bases). Per germline, CDR1 DFQATT and CDR2 SNEGSKA (reference sequence). V lost 5 bases and J 6 bases, leaving 11 bases between the germline ends. This CDR3 has 12 residues. CDR3 in DNA: TGCAGTGCTGCCCCACAGGCAAACATTCAGTACTTC. It encodes CSAAPQANIQYF.

V usage is TRBV28 and J usage is TRBJ1-2; no clear D gene. CDR3 size: 11 residues. From germline, CDR1 is MDHEN and CDR2 SYDVKM. The ends were cut back, 7 bases at V and 2 bases at J, with 5 bases in the middle. CDR3 DNA sequence: TGTGCCAGCACGCAAAACTATGGCTACACCTTC. Protein: CASTQNYGYTF.

This clonotype turned up a few times. This rearrangement joins TRBV6-2 or TRBV6-3 to TRBJ2-7; possible D gene TRBD2, 6 bases. CDR1 is MNHEY and CDR2 is SVGEGT in the germline V gene. V was clipped by 6 bases and J by 12 bases, with 24 bases between them. This CDR3 region has 14 residues. Here the CDR3 DNA reads TGTGCCAGCAGCTCTCTTAATTTCCGACGGGAGTCGTACTTC. Translation: CASSSLNFRRESYF.

This clonotype was seen only a few times. This chain connects TRBV7-9 to TRBJ2-2; D possibly corresponds to TRBD1 (6 bases). CDR1 and CDR2 from the germline V gene are SEHNR and FQNEAQ (reference sequence). Between the trimmed V and J ends, which lost 5 bases and 0 bases, there was a span of 16 bases. The CDR3 consists of 17 residues. The CDR3 here is CASSLAGTYANTGELFF. CDR3 coding DNA: TGTGCCAGCAGCCTCGCCGGGACATATGCGAACACCGGGGAGCTGTTTTTT.

This clonotype was seen at least ten times. The chain is built from TRBV10-3 and TRBJ2-7, with D possibly TRBD1 on 6 matching bases. Trimming left V 3 bases short and J 1 base short, with 16 bases between. Germline CDR1 and CDR2: ENHRY and SYGVKD. The CDR3 consists of 16 residues. In DNA, the CDR3 is TGTGCCATCAGTGACCATAGCCGGGACACTTCCTACGAGCAGTACTTC. It specifies CAISDHSRDTSYEQYF.